This T cell receptor beta chain originates from a study of blood T cell repertoires in COVID-19. About the study: COVID-19 samples from acute and convalescent phases originated in the United States, Italy and Spain.

The CDR3 is made up of 14 amino acids. Looked up from germline, CDR1 is SGHDN and CDR2 is FVKESK. V lost 3 bases to trimming and J lost 5 bases; unmatched junction nucleotides: 2. Source study methods: Amplified reference gene primers provided the basis for estimating nucleated cell counts. Generated by immunoSEQ multiplex PCR, the TCRdb table keeps only in-frame clones and is missing some. The V and J calls and clone size come from that table; D and trimming were worked out from the DNA. Among approximately 250,000 clones, 84% were seen once, and the ten largest hold around 2.4%. The TCR originated in a man between 40 and 49 years old who had recovered from COVID-19. Sequences were obtained from peripheral blood. The chain joins TRBV14 to TRBJ2-2; 8 bases map to TRBD1. The CDR3 is CASSHDRGTGELFF. CDR3 sequence (DNA): TGTGCCAGCAGCCACGACAGGGGAACCGGGGAGCTGTTTTTT.